The 17 T cell receptor beta chains reported below all come from one sample, sequenced in a study of cytomegalovirus exposure and HLA in healthy donors. TCRdb keeps only in-frame clones here, not all; method: immunoSEQ multiplex PCR. The sample lists about 70,000 clones, 85% to 95% seen once, with approximately 1.5% in the top ten. Sequencing was performed on PBMCs. All receptors come from a man aged 18 to 30 in good health and CMV-seropositive.

This chain uses TRBV9 with TRBJ2-1, with 7 bases that match TRBD1. The CDR3 loop spans 13 amino acids. Germline CDR1 is SGDLS and CDR2 is YYNGEE. V lost 3 bases to trimming and J lost 10 bases; unmatched junction nucleotides: 7. The CDR3 here is CASSEGARGEQFF. For the CDR3, the DNA is TGTGCCAGCAGCGAGGGGGCTAGGGGCGAGCAGTTCTTC.

The rearrangement uses TRBV10-3 and TRBJ2-2, with TRBD2 identical over 12 bases. Germline loops: CDR1 ENHRY, CDR2 SYGVKD. The CDR3 runs 16 residues. Losses at the gene ends were 7 bases for V and 0 bases for J; bases not matched to a gene: 3. CDR3 protein: CAIKGLAGTNTGELFF. In nucleotides, the CDR3 is TGTGCCATCAAGGGACTAGCGGGCACGAACACCGGGGAGCTGTTTTTT.

The chain links TRBV10-3 to TRBJ2-5; weak D call: TRBD2 (6 bases). Germline V gene sequence: CDR1 ENHRY, CDR2 SYGVKD. Trimming stripped 5 bases from V and 2 bases from J, with 12 bases between. The CDR3 consists of 14 residues. CDR3 loop: CAISPSEGQETQYF. The CDR3 DNA reads as TGTGCCATCAGTCCTAGCGAGGGGCAAGAGACCCAGTACTTC.

The J gene is TRBJ2-5, the V gene TRBV7-2; TRBD2 might be the D (5 bases). The CDR3 runs 14 residues. Looked up from germline, CDR1 is SGHTA and CDR2 is FQGNSA. Trimming took off 5 bases at V and 5 bases at J, with 15 bases between the two ends. The CDR3 sequence: CASSLGILAETQYF. The CDR3 DNA reads TGTGCCAGCAGCCTAGGGATCTTAGCGGAGACCCAGTACTTC.

The chain couples TRBV30 to TRBJ1-2, with D hard to call. The CDR3 runs 10 residues. The germline CDR1 and CDR2 sequences are GTSNPN and SVGIG (reference sequence). V gave up 1 base and J gave up 6 bases, with 3 bases separating them. CDR3 DNA sequence: TGTGCCTGGAGTGCGGATGGCTACACCTTC. Residues: CAWSADGYTF.

V usage is TRBV6-1 and J usage is TRBJ1-1; D gene unclear. Trimming left V 10 bases short and J 2 bases short, with 20 bases between. The CDR3 has 15 residues. Germline V gene lookup returns CDR1 MNHNS and CDR2 SASEGT. The CDR3 sequence is CAILIGGRANTEAFF. DNA of the CDR3: TGTGCCATCCTCATCGGAGGGAGGGCCAACACTGAAGCTTTCTTT.

The CDR3 loop is CASSPPGSVVQYF. For the CDR3, the DNA is TGTGCCAGTAGTCCCCCCGGGTCAGTAGTGCAGTACTTC. The rearrangement uses TRBV19 and TRBJ2-7; D gene uncertain. Germline CDR1 reads LNHDA; CDR2 reads SQIVND (reference sequence). The CDR3 extends over 13 amino acids. V gave up 5 bases and J gave up 9 bases, with 17 bases separating them.

The rearrangement joins TRBV27 to TRBJ1-4; possible D gene TRBD1, 6 bases. Between the trimmed V and J ends, which lost 0 bases and 3 bases, there was a span of 14 bases. Germline V gene data show CDR1 as MNHEY and CDR2 as SMNVEV (reference sequence). The CDR3 has 17 residues. The CDR3 is CASSLSRAGAANEKLFF. The CDR3 nucleotides are TGTGCCAGCAGTTTATCGAGGGCGGGGGCAGCTAATGAAAAACTGTTTTTT.

V and J are TRBV4-1 and TRBJ2-5, with D possibly matching TRBD1 (6 bases). The ends were cut back, 0 bases at V and 2 bases at J, with 13 bases in the middle. CDR3 size: 16 residues. Germline V gene lookup returns CDR1 MGHRA and CDR2 YSYEKL. The CDR3 sequence is CASSQDLKGVQETQYF. CDR3 nucleotide sequence: TGCGCCAGCAGCCAAGATCTCAAGGGGGTGCAAGAGACCCAGTACTTC.

The V call is TRBV9, the J call TRBJ2-3; 12 bases match TRBD2. Trimming cost V 3 bases and J 2 bases; bases outside gene matches: 4. The CDR3 has 16 residues. The V gene's germline CDR1 is SGDLS and CDR2 YYNGEE. CDR3 in DNA: TGTGCCAGCAGCGCGGGACTAGCGGGCTTCACAGATACGCAGTATTTT. Encoded protein: CASSAGLAGFTDTQYF.

This chain joins TRBV28 and TRBJ1-3, with a weak D call TRBD1 (6 bases). The CDR3 has 17 residues. Germline CDR1 and CDR2: MDHEN and SYDVKM. V lost 2 bases, J lost 2 bases, and 16 bases lay in between. The CDR3 DNA reads as TGTGCCAGCAGTTTAGGGTTACAGGGAGGGGCTGGAAACACCATATATTTT. Translated, it gives CASSLGLQGGAGNTIYF.

This sequence joins TRBV28 and TRBJ2-7; D ambiguous. The CDR3 is 13 amino acids. From germline, CDR1 is MDHEN and CDR2 SYDVKM. The V end lost 3 bases, the J end lost 2 bases, and 8 bases lay between the germline ends. CDR3 bases: TGTGCCAGCAGTTTTCCCAGTACCTACGAGCAGTACTTC. It codes for CASSFPSTYEQYF.

V gene TRBV11-2 combines with J gene TRBJ2-7, with TRBD1 matching over 10 bases. Germline assignment: CDR1 SGHAT and CDR2 FQNNGV. This CDR3 is built from 15 residues. Trimming cost V 5 bases and J 4 bases; bases outside gene matches: 8. Written as DNA, the CDR3 is TGTGCCAGCAGCGTACCCGGGACAGGGGAGTACGAGCAGTACTTC. Amino acids: CASSVPGTGEYEQYF.

J is TRBJ2-2 and V is TRBV2; tentative D call: TRBD2 (5 bases). V was shortened by 8 bases and J by 7 bases, with 14 bases between the two germline ends. The V gene's germline CDR1 is SNHLY and CDR2 FYNNEI. The CDR3 contains 13 residues. CDR3 nucleotide sequence: TGTGCCAGCCGGGGTAGAGGTGGCGGGGAGCTGTTTTTT. Protein sequence: CASRGRGGGELFF.

Concerning this clone: A junction boundary mismatches the germline segment, possibly from a read error. J is TRBJ2-1 and V is TRBV7-6, with 11 bases matching TRBD2. Germline loops: CDR1 SGHVS, CDR2 FNYEAQ. CDR3 length: 15 residues. The DNA for the CDR3 is TGTGCCAGCAGCTCACTAGCGGGAGAATACAATGGGCAGTTCTTC. This translates into CASSSLAGEYNGQFF.

This clone has just one count. The V and J genes are TRBV9 and TRBJ1-5; the D gene is possibly TRBD1 (6 bases). Trimming cost V 3 bases and J 10 bases, with 20 bases left between them. This CDR3 has 15 amino acids. Germline V CDR1 and CDR2: SGDLS, YYNGEE. In DNA form, the CDR3 reads TGTGCCAGCAGCGCCTCCATAGGGGGTGTCGAACCCCAGCATTTT. Protein product: CASSASIGGVEPQHF.

The chain combines TRBV29-1 with TRBJ2-3; 10 bases match TRBD2. Germline lookup yields CDR1 SQVTM and CDR2 ANQGSEA. With V trimmed by 6 bases and J by 2 bases, 5 bases remained unmatched. This CDR3 is built from 14 residues. The chain's CDR3 is CSVLTSGTTDTQYF. CDR3 DNA: TGCAGCGTCTTAACTAGCGGGACCACAGATACGCAGTATTTT.